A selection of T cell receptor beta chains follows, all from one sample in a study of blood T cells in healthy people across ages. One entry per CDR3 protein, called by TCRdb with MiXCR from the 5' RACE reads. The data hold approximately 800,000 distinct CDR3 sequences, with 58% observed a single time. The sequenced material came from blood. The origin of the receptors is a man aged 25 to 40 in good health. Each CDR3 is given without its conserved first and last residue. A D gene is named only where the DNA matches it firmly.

CDR3: SAPPGLPSGSLFLETQY
J: -
D: TRBD2
V: TRBV20-1

CDR3: AIGTYNEQF
J: TRBJ2-1
D: -
V: TRBV24-1

CDR3: SATSGGIYNEQF
J: TRBJ2-1
D: -
V: TRBV20-1

CDR3: ASRRTGLQGSTEAF
J: TRBJ1-1
D: TRBD1
V: TRBV27

CDR3: ASSSRRGNSGGNEQF
J: TRBJ2-1
D: TRBD2
V: TRBV7-2

CDR3: ASRLGQDNYGYT
J: TRBJ1-2
D: TRBD1
V: TRBV5-5

CDR3: AWGTGGTYT
J: TRBJ1-2
D: TRBD1
V: TRBV30

CDR3: ASSIGEGINIQY
J: TRBJ2-4
D: -
V: TRBV21-1

CDR3: SVITGTSTDTQY
J: TRBJ2-3
D: -
V: TRBV29-1

CDR3: ASSALGGILSNEQF
J: TRBJ2-1
D: -
V: TRBV4-1

CDR3: SAASDLYT
J: TRBJ1-2
D: -
V: TRBV20-1

CDR3: ASSLEVGTGETQY
J: TRBJ2-5
D: -
V: TRBV12-3/TRBV12-4

CDR3: ASSPRGQRNTEAF
J: TRBJ1-1
D: TRBD1
V: TRBV7-2

CDR3: ASSYGKMQYGYT
J: TRBJ1-2
D: -
V: TRBV6-2/TRBV6-3

CDR3: GAGTANYGYT
J: TRBJ1-2
D: -
V: TRBV20-1

CDR3: SAGDTQGGTEAF
J: TRBJ1-1
D: -
V: TRBV20-1

CDR3: ASSGLTGSNEKLF
J: TRBJ1-4
D: TRBD1
V: TRBV6-1

CDR3: SVAGTGGFYT
J: TRBJ1-2
D: TRBD1
V: TRBV29-1

CDR3: SARDPAGGRPQY
J: TRBJ2-5
D: TRBD2
V: TRBV20-1

CDR3: ATSVGQGTNEQF
J: TRBJ2-1
D: TRBD1
V: TRBV24-1

CDR3: ASSSPRGVNEQY
J: TRBJ2-7
D: -
V: TRBV6-5

CDR3: ASSQDEQPDTEAF
J: TRBJ1-1
D: -
V: TRBV3-1